This T cell receptor beta chain comes out of a study of blood T cell repertoires in COVID-19. Across the study: Acute and convalescent COVID-19 specimens originated in the United States, Italy and Spain. Sources were T cells, B-cell-depleted T cells, or PBMCs; the material itself was cDNA or gDNA.

The sample holds a few counts of this clone. V was trimmed by 6 bases and J by 0 bases, leaving 12 bases between them. Germline CDR1 and CDR2: LGHNA and YNFKEQ. The CDR3 spans 14 residues. In the authors' methods: Counts of nucleated cells, estimated from reference gene primer amplification, were obtained. Here immunoSEQ multiplex PCR was the method, and the copy in TCRdb shows in-frame clones only, minus some. V, J and clone size are taken as reported in that table, and D and trimming were inferred from the DNA itself. The table includes roughly 280,000 clones, roughly 85% detected once. The clonotype comes from a man aged 60 to 75 who had recovered from COVID-19. The chain recombines TRBV4-2 with TRBJ2-7; D perhaps matches TRBD1 (6 bases). The sample taken for sequencing was peripheral blood. CDR3 coding DNA: TGTGCCAGCAGTCCTAGGACAGCCTCCTACGAGCAGTACTTC. Its translation is CASSPRTASYEQYF.